This is a list of T cell receptor beta chains from one sample in a study of blood T cell repertoires in COVID-19. Clones were read by immunoSEQ multiplex PCR, and TCRdb kept only the in-frame ones, dropping some. The sample lists about 80,000 clones, roughly four fifths seen once, with over 10% in the top ten. The source material was peripheral blood. The receptors originated from a human donor in a cohort sampled during active COVID-19. Each CDR3 is given with its conserved first and last residue. D genes are given only for firm matches. Clone size is not always given. Where it is, it says once, few, many or a class for expanded clones.

j_call: TRBJ2-7
v_call: TRBV7-8
d_call: NA
cdr3_length: 14
clone_size: NA
cdr3_aa: CASSLREISYEQYF
cdr3_nt: TGTGCCAGCAGCTTAAGAGAGATCTCCTACGAGCAGTACTTC

j_call: TRBJ1-2
v_call: TRBV19
d_call: NA
cdr3_length: 13
clone_size: NA
cdr3_aa: CASSPPFYYGYTF
cdr3_nt: TGTGCCAGTAGTCCTCCTTTCTACTATGGCTACACCTTC

j_call: TRBJ1-6
v_call: TRBV10-3
d_call: TRBD1
cdr3_length: 14
clone_size: NA
cdr3_aa: CAIRSDRGGSPLHF
cdr3_nt: TGTGCCATCAGGTCGGACAGGGGAGGTTCACCCCTCCACTTT

j_call: TRBJ1-6
v_call: TRBV2
d_call: NA
cdr3_length: 16
clone_size: NA
cdr3_aa: CASSEAGTATGSPLHF
cdr3_nt: TGTGCCAGCAGTGAAGCGGGGACCGCCACAGGGTCACCCCTCCACTTT

j_call: TRBJ1-2
v_call: TRBV29-1
d_call: NA
cdr3_length: 14
clone_size: once
cdr3_aa: CSVEPGHPNYGYTF
cdr3_nt: TGCAGCGTTGAACCGGGACACCCTAACTATGGCTACACCTTC

j_call: TRBJ2-2
v_call: TRBV10-3
d_call: TRBD2
cdr3_length: 16
clone_size: NA
cdr3_aa: CAIRGLAGQNTGELFF
cdr3_nt: TGTGCCATCAGGGGACTAGCGGGACAAAACACCGGGGAGCTGTTTTTT

j_call: TRBJ2-5
v_call: TRBV3-1/TRBV3-2
d_call: TRBD2
cdr3_length: 17
clone_size: once
cdr3_aa: CASSQWRGATYQETQYF
cdr3_nt: TGTGCCAGCAGCCAGTGGCGGGGGGCCACGTACCAAGAGACCCAGTACTTC

j_call: TRBJ2-7
v_call: TRBV7-9
d_call: NA
cdr3_length: 16
clone_size: NA
cdr3_aa: CASSLAEIQGHYEQYF
cdr3_nt: TGTGCCAGCAGCTTAGCCGAAATACAGGGTCACTACGAGCAGTACTTC

j_call: TRBJ1-2
v_call: TRBV3-1/TRBV3-2
d_call: NA
cdr3_length: 13
clone_size: NA
cdr3_aa: CASSHTGFDGYTF
cdr3_nt: TGTGCCAGCAGTCACACAGGGTTCGATGGCTACACCTTC

j_call: TRBJ2-2
v_call: TRBV4-2
d_call: TRBD1
cdr3_length: 15
clone_size: NA
cdr3_aa: CASSRGQGNTGELFF
cdr3_nt: TGTGCCAGCAGCCGAGGACAGGGGAACACCGGGGAGCTGTTTTTT

j_call: TRBJ1-1
v_call: TRBV20-1
d_call: NA
cdr3_length: 11
clone_size: NA
cdr3_aa: CSASPFAEAFF
cdr3_nt: TGCAGTGCTAGTCCGTTTGCTGAAGCTTTCTTT

j_call: TRBJ1-3
v_call: TRBV15
d_call: NA
cdr3_length: 15
clone_size: NA
cdr3_aa: CATSRDNQAGNTIYF
cdr3_nt: TGTGCCACCAGCAGAGATAACCAGGCTGGAAACACCATATATTTT

j_call: TRBJ1-2
v_call: TRBV7-9
d_call: TRBD1
cdr3_length: 14
clone_size: NA
cdr3_aa: CASSRGTGRGHHTF
cdr3_nt: TGTGCCAGCAGTCGGGGGACAGGGAGAGGACACCACACCTTC

j_call: TRBJ1-5
v_call: TRBV19
d_call: TRBD1
cdr3_length: 16
clone_size: NA
cdr3_aa: CASSMAGQGMHQPQHF
cdr3_nt: TGTGCCAGTAGTATGGCGGGACAGGGCATGCATCAGCCCCAGCATTTT

j_call: TRBJ2-5
v_call: TRBV2
d_call: NA
cdr3_length: 15
clone_size: NA
cdr3_aa: CASSDRAVRRETQYF
cdr3_nt: TGTGCCAGCAGTGACCGAGCAGTGAGGAGAGAGACCCAGTACTTC

j_call: TRBJ1-3
v_call: TRBV6-5
d_call: NA
cdr3_length: 14
clone_size: NA
cdr3_aa: CASSTVPSGNTIYF
cdr3_nt: TGTGCCAGCAGTACAGTTCCCTCTGGAAACACCATATATTTT

j_call: TRBJ1-4
v_call: TRBV5-1
d_call: TRBD1
cdr3_length: 13
clone_size: once
cdr3_aa: CASSLTGDEKLFF
cdr3_nt: TGCGCCAGCAGCTTAACAGGGGATGAAAAACTGTTTTTT

j_call: TRBJ1-2
v_call: TRBV15
d_call: NA
cdr3_length: 14
clone_size: once
cdr3_aa: CATSALWGDLGYTF
cdr3_nt: TGTGCCACCAGCGCTCTGTGGGGCGACCTTGGCTACACCTTC

j_call: TRBJ2-5
v_call: TRBV20-1
d_call: NA
cdr3_length: 14
clone_size: NA
cdr3_aa: CSASGPNREGTQYF
cdr3_nt: TGCAGTGCTAGTGGTCCAAACAGGGAAGGGACCCAGTACTTC

j_call: TRBJ2-7
v_call: TRBV20-1
d_call: TRBD1
cdr3_length: 11
clone_size: NA
cdr3_aa: CSVDRVYEQYF
cdr3_nt: TGCAGTGTAGACAGGGTCTACGAGCAGTACTTC

j_call: TRBJ2-2
v_call: TRBV12-3/TRBV12-4
d_call: NA
cdr3_length: 11
clone_size: NA
cdr3_aa: CASSFGGVLFF
cdr3_nt: TGTGCCAGCAGTTTTGGCGGGGTCCTGTTTTTT

j_call: TRBJ1-5
v_call: TRBV2
d_call: TRBD1
cdr3_length: 15
clone_size: NA
cdr3_aa: CASRSAEAGGQPQHF
cdr3_nt: TGTGCCAGCAGAAGCGCCGAGGCAGGGGGACAGCCCCAGCATTTT

j_call: TRBJ2-3
v_call: TRBV7-2
d_call: NA
cdr3_length: 12
clone_size: NA
cdr3_aa: CASSRLADTQYF
cdr3_nt: TGTGCCAGCAGCCGACTAGCAGATACGCAGTATTTT

j_call: TRBJ1-4
v_call: TRBV28
d_call: NA
cdr3_length: 14
clone_size: NA
cdr3_aa: CASSTRGGNEKLFF
cdr3_nt: TGTGCCAGCAGTACAAGGGGGGGAAATGAAAAACTGTTTTTT

j_call: TRBJ2-1
v_call: TRBV4-1
d_call: TRBD2
cdr3_length: 15
clone_size: NA
cdr3_aa: CASSQARRGGGQQFF
cdr3_nt: TGCGCCAGCAGCCAAGCGAGGCGGGGGGGCGGTCAGCAGTTCTTC

j_call: TRBJ2-1
v_call: TRBV5-1
d_call: NA
cdr3_length: 16
clone_size: NA
cdr3_aa: CASSLATGRLYNEQFF
cdr3_nt: TGCGCCAGCAGCTTGGCCACAGGGCGCCTCTACAATGAGCAGTTCTTC

j_call: TRBJ2-7
v_call: TRBV7-9
d_call: NA
cdr3_length: 15
clone_size: NA
cdr3_aa: CASSEGSSAIYEQYF
cdr3_nt: TGTGCCAGCAGCGAGGGGTCTAGCGCCATCTACGAGCAGTACTTC

j_call: TRBJ1-6
v_call: TRBV2
d_call: TRBD1
cdr3_length: 13
clone_size: NA
cdr3_aa: CASNRQGSGPLHF
cdr3_nt: TGTGCCAGCAATAGACAGGGCTCGGGGCCCCTCCACTTT

j_call: TRBJ2-5
v_call: TRBV7-8
d_call: TRBD1
cdr3_length: 15
clone_size: few
cdr3_aa: CASSSPGQSLRTQYF
cdr3_nt: TGTGCCAGCAGCTCCCCGGGACAGTCCCTCCGGACCCAGTACTTC

j_call: TRBJ2-3
v_call: TRBV10-3
d_call: NA
cdr3_length: 15
clone_size: NA
cdr3_aa: CAIGARGPSTDTQYF
cdr3_nt: TGTGCCATCGGAGCGCGGGGGCCTTCCACAGATACGCAGTATTTT

j_call: TRBJ1-6
v_call: TRBV19
d_call: NA
cdr3_length: 13
clone_size: few
cdr3_aa: CASSMERGSPLHF
cdr3_nt: TGTGCCAGTAGTATGGAACGGGGTTCACCCCTCCACTTT

j_call: TRBJ2-7
v_call: TRBV7-8
d_call: TRBD2
cdr3_length: 15
clone_size: NA
cdr3_aa: CASSERGWLSYEQYF
cdr3_nt: TGTGCCAGCAGCGAGCGGGGGTGGCTGTCCTACGAGCAGTACTTC

j_call: TRBJ1-5
v_call: TRBV12-3/TRBV12-4
d_call: NA
cdr3_length: 13
clone_size: NA
cdr3_aa: CASSPMRGQPQHF
cdr3_nt: TGTGCCAGCAGTCCCATGCGGGGCCAGCCCCAGCATTTT

j_call: TRBJ2-1
v_call: TRBV27
d_call: TRBD2
cdr3_length: 15
clone_size: NA
cdr3_aa: CASRNLAGGPNEQFF
cdr3_nt: TGTGCCAGCAGGAACCTAGCGGGGGGGCCAAATGAGCAGTTCTTC

j_call: TRBJ2-7
v_call: TRBV5-6
d_call: TRBD1
cdr3_length: 13
clone_size: NA
cdr3_aa: CASSWDSRYEQYF
cdr3_nt: TGTGCCAGCAGCTGGGACAGTAGATACGAGCAGTACTTC

j_call: TRBJ2-7
v_call: TRBV27
d_call: NA
cdr3_length: 14
clone_size: NA
cdr3_aa: CASSRRGGGYEQYF
cdr3_nt: TGTGCCAGCAGTCGAAGGGGGGGCGGGTACGAGCAGTACTTC

j_call: TRBJ2-3
v_call: TRBV7-9
d_call: TRBD1
cdr3_length: 16
clone_size: NA
cdr3_aa: CASSSQGTVSTDTQYF
cdr3_nt: TGTGCCAGCAGCTCCCAAGGGACAGTTAGCACAGATACGCAGTATTTT

j_call: TRBJ1-5
v_call: TRBV4-1
d_call: TRBD1
cdr3_length: 17
clone_size: few
cdr3_aa: CASSQDGQGPPNQPQHF
cdr3_nt: TGCGCCAGCAGCCAGGACGGACAGGGCCCTCCCAATCAGCCCCAGCATTTT

j_call: TRBJ2-2
v_call: TRBV10-2
d_call: TRBD2
cdr3_length: 14
clone_size: NA
cdr3_aa: CASSPGGAGGELFF
cdr3_nt: TGCGCCAGCAGCCCGGGGGGGGCAGGCGGGGAGCTGTTTTTT

j_call: TRBJ2-5
v_call: TRBV5-8
d_call: NA
cdr3_length: 15
clone_size: NA
cdr3_aa: CASSLFGLPQETQYF
cdr3_nt: TGTGCCAGCAGCTTGTTCGGACTACCTCAAGAGACCCAGTACTTC

j_call: TRBJ1-1
v_call: TRBV7-9
d_call: NA
cdr3_length: 13
clone_size: NA
cdr3_aa: CASSWAPDTEAFF
cdr3_nt: TGTGCCAGCAGCTGGGCTCCGGACACTGAAGCTTTCTTT

j_call: TRBJ1-1
v_call: TRBV7-3
d_call: NA
cdr3_length: 13
clone_size: NA
cdr3_aa: CASSQGGVTEAFF
cdr3_nt: TGTGCCAGCAGCCAAGGAGGGGTAACTGAAGCTTTCTTT

j_call: TRBJ2-2
v_call: TRBV7-2
d_call: TRBD2
cdr3_length: 18
clone_size: NA
cdr3_aa: CASSLYGTSDENTGELFF
cdr3_nt: TGTGCCAGCAGCCTCTACGGGACTAGCGACGAGAACACCGGGGAGCTGTTTTTT

j_call: TRBJ1-4
v_call: TRBV24-1
d_call: NA
cdr3_length: 13
clone_size: NA
cdr3_aa: CATSDSGSCELFF
cdr3_nt: TGTGCCACCAGTGATTCGGGGAGTTGTGAACTGTTTTTT

j_call: TRBJ1-3
v_call: TRBV9
d_call: TRBD1
cdr3_length: 15
clone_size: NA
cdr3_aa: CASSVGDRVVNTIYF
cdr3_nt: TGTGCCAGCAGCGTAGGTGACAGGGTAGTAAACACCATATATTTT